The entry below describes one TCR beta chain. No cognate antigen has been identified for it. The record has no base qualities; no much larger clone is one base away. The entry originates in a study of Tregs in tolerant kidney transplant recipients (dated by TCRdb to between 2018 and 2020). As for the study more broadly: The transplants used related donors along with nonmyeloablative bone marrow transplantation, and in the human trials mixed chimerism was transient. Before combined kidney and bone marrow transplantation, this study identified donor-specific regulatory T cells using TCRbeta sequencing and then followed those same cells after transplant. Points the paper makes about the study in general: For some patients, the PCR primers changed as time went on, which meant samples from those patients could not be compared with one another at the nucleotide level. Biological reproducibility was not examined directly, but technical replication error appeared to be minimal. In tolerant patients, donor-specific Tregs expanded more than Tregs overall, which suggests antigen-driven rather than nonspecific expansion. Because the study included only a small number of patients, the results must be confirmed in larger populations and under other immunosuppression protocols. Expanding Tregs with activated donor B cells appeared to identify the most biologically relevant and donor-specific TCRbeta repertoire.

For TCRbeta CDR3 sequencing, genomic DNA from the sorted cells was extracted using the QIAGEN DNeasy Blood and Tissue Kit. Through immunoSEQ, high-throughput TCRbeta CDR3 sequencing was done commercially, including PCR amplification with internal controls and bias correction. The original pipeline was this. Unique productive TCRbeta sequences were defined by CDR3 nucleotide sequence where primers matched, and otherwise by CDR3 amino acid sequence together with Vbeta and Jbeta genes. To correct sorting error, sequences shared between sorted populations at a frequency ratio of 2:1 or less were removed; the rest were assigned to the higher population. A sequence counted as donor-reactive if, in CFSE-low cells, the sequence had a frequency of at least 0.01% and was expanded at least 5-fold compared with unstimulated cells. Jensen-Shannon divergence, calculated on the top 100 TCRbeta sequences ranked by frequency, was used to quantify repertoire divergence. When a sample had multiple sequencing runs, each run was corrected for sorting error separately and the runs were then pooled. TCRdb obtained this table from immuneACCESS and retained in-frame rearrangements with V and J assigned. These tables miss some clones; where compared with another copy, unresolved V genes account for less than half of the shortfall, and the remainder is unexplained. That table is the source of V, J and clone size, and D and trimming were worked out from the DNA. In all, the sample holds tens of thousands of clones, and roughly 91% of those were seen once. The ten largest clones take up more than 0.35% of the sample.

Interpreted using the paper, the time point label stands for: blood sample drawn before combined kidney and bone marrow transplant. Thawed PBMCs were FACS-sorted into unstimulated Tregs (CD4+CD25+CD127-), CD4+ non-Tregs (CD4+CD25-), CD4 cells and CD8 cells. Patients were several combined kidney and bone marrow transplant recipients from the ITN036ST trial, and only these trial subjects had samples available. Healthy control blood was processed to PBMCs by Ficoll density gradient and cryopreserved, and patient PBMCs were collected before and after transplant. Sequences LNHDA (CDR1) and SQIVND (CDR2) are obtained from the germline V gene (reference sequence). V lost 9 bases and J lost 7 bases, and the count of bases not matched to a germline gene is 14. Spanning cysteine to phenylalanine, the CDR3 consists of 15 amino acids. The sequence is cut down to CDR3 DNA, 45 bases in frame from base 1.

The sequence came from a human donor who received a combined kidney and bone marrow transplant. Sequenced material: CD4+ T cells from blood, taken before the transplant. The rearrangement joined TRBV19 to TRBJ1-4, with TRBD1 matching 7 junction bases. The CDR3 has the sequence CASRLAGGPTEKLFF. The DNA sequence is TGTGCCAGCCGCCTGGCAGGGGGACCAACTGAAAAACTGTTTTTT.